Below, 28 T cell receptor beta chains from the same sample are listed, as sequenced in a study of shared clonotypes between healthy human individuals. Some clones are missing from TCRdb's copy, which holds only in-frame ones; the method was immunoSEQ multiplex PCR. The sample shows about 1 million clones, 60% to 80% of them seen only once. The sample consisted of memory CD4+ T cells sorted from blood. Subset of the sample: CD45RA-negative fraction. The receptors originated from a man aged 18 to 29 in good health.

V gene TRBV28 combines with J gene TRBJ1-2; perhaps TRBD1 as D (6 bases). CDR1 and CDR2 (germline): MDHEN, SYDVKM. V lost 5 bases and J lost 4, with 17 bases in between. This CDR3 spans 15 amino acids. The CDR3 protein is CASSRVGGRSYGYTF. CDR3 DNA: TGTGCCAGCAGTCGCGTGGGGGGCCGAAGCTATGGCTACACCTTC.

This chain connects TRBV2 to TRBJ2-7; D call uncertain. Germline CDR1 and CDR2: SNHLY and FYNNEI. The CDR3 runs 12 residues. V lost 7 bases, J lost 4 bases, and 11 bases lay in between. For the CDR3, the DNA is TGTGCCAGCACCCAGCTGGTTTACGAGCAGTACTTC. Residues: CASTQLVYEQYF.

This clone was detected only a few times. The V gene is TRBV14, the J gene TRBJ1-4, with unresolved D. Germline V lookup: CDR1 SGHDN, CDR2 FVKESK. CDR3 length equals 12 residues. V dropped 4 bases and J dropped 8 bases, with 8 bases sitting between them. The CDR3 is CASSRGREKLFF. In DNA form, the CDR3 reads TGTGCCAGCAGCCGGGGTCGCGAAAAACTGTTTTTT.

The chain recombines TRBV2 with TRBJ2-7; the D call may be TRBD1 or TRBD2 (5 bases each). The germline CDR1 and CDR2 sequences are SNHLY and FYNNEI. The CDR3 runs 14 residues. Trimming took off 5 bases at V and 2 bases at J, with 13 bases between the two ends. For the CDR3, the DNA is TGTGCCAGCAGTCAGGGCCTCGGGACCTACGAGCAGTACTTC. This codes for CASSQGLGTYEQYF.

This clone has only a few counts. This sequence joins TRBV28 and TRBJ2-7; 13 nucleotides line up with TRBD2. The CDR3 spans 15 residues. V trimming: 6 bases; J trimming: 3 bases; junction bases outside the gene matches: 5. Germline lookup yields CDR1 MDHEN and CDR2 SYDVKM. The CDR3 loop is CASRPGLAGSYEQYF. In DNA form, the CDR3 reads TGTGCCAGCAGACCGGGACTAGCGGGGAGCTACGAGCAGTACTTC.

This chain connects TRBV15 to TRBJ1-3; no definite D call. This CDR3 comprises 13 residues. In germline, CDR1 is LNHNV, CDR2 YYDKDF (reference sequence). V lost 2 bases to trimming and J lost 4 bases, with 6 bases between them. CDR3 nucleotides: TGTGCCACCAGCAGACCGGACGGAAACACCATATATTTT. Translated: CATSRPDGNTIYF.

In DNA, the CDR3 is TGCAGCGCCTGGACAGGGGGCACCGGGGAGCTGTTTTTT. It codes for CSAWTGGTGELFF. The chain employs TRBV29-1 and TRBJ2-2; TRBD1 aligns across 10 bases. J lost 4 bases, V lost 7 bases, and 3 bases had no gene match. Germline lookup yields CDR1 SQVTM and CDR2 ANQGSEA. The CDR3 is 13 amino acids.

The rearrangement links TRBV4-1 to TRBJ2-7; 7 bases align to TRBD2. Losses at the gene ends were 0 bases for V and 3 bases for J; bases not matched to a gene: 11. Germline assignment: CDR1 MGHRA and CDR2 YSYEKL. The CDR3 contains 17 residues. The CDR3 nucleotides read TGCGCCAGCAGCCAAGATGAGTCGGGAGCGGGGTACTACGAGCAGTACTTC. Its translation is CASSQDESGAGYYEQYF.

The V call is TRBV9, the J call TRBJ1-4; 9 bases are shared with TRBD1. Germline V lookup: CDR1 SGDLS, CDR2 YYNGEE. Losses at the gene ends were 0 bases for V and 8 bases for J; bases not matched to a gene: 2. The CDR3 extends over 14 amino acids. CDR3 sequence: CASSVDGTGEKLFF. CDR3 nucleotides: TGTGCCAGCAGCGTAGATGGGACAGGGGAAAAACTGTTTTTT.

The CDR3 sequence is CASSQGNNYGYTF. The CDR3 DNA follows: TGCGCCAGCAGCCAAGGGAATAACTATGGCTACACCTTC. V is TRBV4-1 and J is TRBJ1-2; no definite D call. Trimming took off 1 base at V and 1 base at J, with 4 bases between the two ends. This CDR3 is 13 amino acids long. Germline CDR1 reads MGHRA; CDR2 reads YSYEKL.

DNA of the CDR3: TGTGCCAGCAGTTACTCGGGGACTAGTGCTGATACGCAGTATTTT. Residues: CASSYSGTSADTQYF. This chain joins TRBV6-5 and TRBJ2-3; 8 bases align to TRBD2. The germline gives CDR1 MNHEY, CDR2 SVGAGI. This CDR3 comprises 15 residues. The ends lost 0 bases at V and 6 bases at J; junction bases unmatched: 5.

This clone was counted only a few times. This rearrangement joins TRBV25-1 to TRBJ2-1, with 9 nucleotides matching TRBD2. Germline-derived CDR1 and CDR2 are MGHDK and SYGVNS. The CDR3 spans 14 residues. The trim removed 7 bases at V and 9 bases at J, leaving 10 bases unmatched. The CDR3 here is CASTGTSLWGEQFF. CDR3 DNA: TGTGCCAGCACAGGGACTAGCCTGTGGGGTGAGCAGTTCTTC.

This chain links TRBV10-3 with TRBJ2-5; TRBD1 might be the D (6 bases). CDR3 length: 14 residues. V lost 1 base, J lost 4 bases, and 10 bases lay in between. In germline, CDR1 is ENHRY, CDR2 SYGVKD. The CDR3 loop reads CAISEFLGGETQYF. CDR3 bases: TGTGCCATCAGTGAGTTCCTAGGGGGAGAGACCCAGTACTTC.

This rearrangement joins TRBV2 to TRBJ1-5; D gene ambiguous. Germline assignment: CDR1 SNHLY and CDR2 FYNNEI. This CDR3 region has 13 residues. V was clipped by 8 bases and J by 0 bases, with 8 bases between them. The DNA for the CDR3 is TGTGCCAGCTCAAGTTATAGCAATCAGCCCCAGCATTTT. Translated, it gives CASSSYSNQPQHF.

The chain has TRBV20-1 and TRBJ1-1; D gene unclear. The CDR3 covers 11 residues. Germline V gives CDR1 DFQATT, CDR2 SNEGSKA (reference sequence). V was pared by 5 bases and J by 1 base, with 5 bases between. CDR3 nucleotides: TGCAGTGCTCCGGGGAACACTGAAGCTTTCTTT. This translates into CSAPGNTEAFF.

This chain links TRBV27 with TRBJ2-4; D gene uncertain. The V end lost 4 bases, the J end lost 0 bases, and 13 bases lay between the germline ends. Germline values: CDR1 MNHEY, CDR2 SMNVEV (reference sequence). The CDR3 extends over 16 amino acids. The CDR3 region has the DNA TGTGCCAGCAGTTCCCGTAGGAACTTAGCCAAAAACATTCAGTACTTC. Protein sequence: CASSSRRNLAKNIQYF.

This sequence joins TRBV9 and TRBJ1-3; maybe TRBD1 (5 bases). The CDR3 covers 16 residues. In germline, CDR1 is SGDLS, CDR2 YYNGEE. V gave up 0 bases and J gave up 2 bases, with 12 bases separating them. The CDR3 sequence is CASSVGGFDAGNTIYF. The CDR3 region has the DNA TGTGCCAGCAGCGTAGGGGGGTTCGATGCTGGAAACACCATATATTTT.

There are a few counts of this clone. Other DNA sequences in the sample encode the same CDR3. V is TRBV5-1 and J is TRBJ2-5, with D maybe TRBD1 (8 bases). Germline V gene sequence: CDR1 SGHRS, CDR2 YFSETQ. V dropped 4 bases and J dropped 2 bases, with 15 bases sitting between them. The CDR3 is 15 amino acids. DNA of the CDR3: TGCGCCAGCAGCGGACTAGGACAGGGTCAAGAGACCCAGTACTTC. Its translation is CASSGLGQGQETQYF.

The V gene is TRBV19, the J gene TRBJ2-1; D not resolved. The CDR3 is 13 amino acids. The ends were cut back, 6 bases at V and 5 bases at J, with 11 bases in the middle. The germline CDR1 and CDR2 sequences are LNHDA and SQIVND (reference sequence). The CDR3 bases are TGTGCCAGTAGGTGGGCTGGCCACAATGAGCAGTTCTTC. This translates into CASRWAGHNEQFF.

The CDR3 DNA is TGTGCCAGCAGGCTAGCGGGAGTGGGGTCCTACGAGCAGTACTTC. This sequence encodes CASRLAGVGSYEQYF. This chain links TRBV11-2 with TRBJ2-7; 10 bases are shared with TRBD2. Germline V gives CDR1 SGHAT, CDR2 FQNNGV. This CDR3 contains 15 residues. Unmatched junction bases numbered 6, after V lost 6 bases and J lost 1 base.

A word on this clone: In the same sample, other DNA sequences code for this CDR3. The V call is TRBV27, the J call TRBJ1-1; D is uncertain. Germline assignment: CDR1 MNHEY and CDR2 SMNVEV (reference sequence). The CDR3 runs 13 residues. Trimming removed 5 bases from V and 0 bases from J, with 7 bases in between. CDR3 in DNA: TGTGCCAGCAGTCACCTAATGAACACTGAAGCTTTCTTT. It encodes CASSHLMNTEAFF.

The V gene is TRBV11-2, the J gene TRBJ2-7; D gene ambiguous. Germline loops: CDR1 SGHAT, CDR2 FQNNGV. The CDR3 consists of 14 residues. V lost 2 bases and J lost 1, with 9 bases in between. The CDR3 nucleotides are TGTGCCAGCAGCTTACAGCTGGGGTCCTACGAGCAGTACTTC. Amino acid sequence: CASSLQLGSYEQYF. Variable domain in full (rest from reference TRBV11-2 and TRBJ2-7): EAGVAQSPRYKIIEKRQSVAFWCNPISGHATLYWYQQILGQGPKLLIQFQNNGVVDDSQLPKDRFSAERLKGVDSTLKIQPAKLEDSAVYLCASSLQLGSYEQYFGPGTRLTVT.

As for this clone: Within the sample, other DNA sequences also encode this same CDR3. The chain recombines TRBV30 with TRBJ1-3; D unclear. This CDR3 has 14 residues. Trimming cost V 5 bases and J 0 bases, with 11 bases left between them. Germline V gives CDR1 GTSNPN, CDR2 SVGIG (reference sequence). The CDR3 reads CAWGRGSSGNTIYF. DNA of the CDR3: TGTGCCTGGGGACGGGGAAGCTCTGGAAACACCATATATTTT.

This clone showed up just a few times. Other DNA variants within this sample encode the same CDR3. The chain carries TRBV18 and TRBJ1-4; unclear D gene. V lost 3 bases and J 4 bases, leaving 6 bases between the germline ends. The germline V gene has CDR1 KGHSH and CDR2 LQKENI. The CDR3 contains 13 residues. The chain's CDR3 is CASSPDLNEKLFF. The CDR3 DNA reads TGTGCCAGCTCACCGGATCTTAATGAAAAACTGTTTTTT.

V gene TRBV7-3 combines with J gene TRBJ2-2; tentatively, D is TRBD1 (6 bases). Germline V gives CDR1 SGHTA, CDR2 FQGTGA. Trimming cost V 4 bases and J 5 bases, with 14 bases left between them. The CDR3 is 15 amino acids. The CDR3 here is CASSSQGMGTGELFF. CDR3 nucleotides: TGTGCCAGCAGCTCACAGGGTATGGGAACCGGGGAGCTGTTTTTT.

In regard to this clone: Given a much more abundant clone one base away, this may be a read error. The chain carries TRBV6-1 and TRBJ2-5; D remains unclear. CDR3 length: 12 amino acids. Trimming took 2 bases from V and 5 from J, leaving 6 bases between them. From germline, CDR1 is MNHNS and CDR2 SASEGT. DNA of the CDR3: TGTGCCAGCAGTGAATTCGGGGAGACCCAGTACTTC. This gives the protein CASSEFGETQYF.

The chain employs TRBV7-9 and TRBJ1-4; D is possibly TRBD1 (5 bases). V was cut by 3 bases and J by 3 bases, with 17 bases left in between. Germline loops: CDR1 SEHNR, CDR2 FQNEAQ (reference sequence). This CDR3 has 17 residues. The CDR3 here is CASSLGKGPPANEKLFF. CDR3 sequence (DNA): TGTGCCAGCAGCTTGGGAAAGGGACCGCCGGCTAATGAAAAACTGTTTTTT.

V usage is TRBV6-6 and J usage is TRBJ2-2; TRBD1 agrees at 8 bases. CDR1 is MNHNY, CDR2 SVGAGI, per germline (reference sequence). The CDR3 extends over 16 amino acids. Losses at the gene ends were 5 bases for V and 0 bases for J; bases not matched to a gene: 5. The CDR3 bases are TGTGCCAGCAGTGGGACAGGCCATTCGAACACCGGGGAGCTGTTTTTT. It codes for CASSGTGHSNTGELFF.